Below are 18 T cell receptor beta chains sequenced from a single sample in a study of shared clonotypes between healthy human individuals. Naive CD8 cells lacked CD45RO, underwent positive selection for CCR7 and left out terminally differentiated effector memory CD45RA+ cells. Sequenced by immunoSEQ multiplex PCR; TCRdb stores in-frame clones only, minus some. The data hold around 2,000,000 clones, with just over 90% observed a single time. The specimen sequenced was naive CD8+ T cells from PBMCs. Source of these receptors: a man in his late teens or twenties in good health. Some clones in this sample may be carry-over from other donors' samples.

This chain connects TRBV10-3 to TRBJ2-2; 12 nucleotides match TRBD2. Looked up from germline, CDR1 is ENHRY and CDR2 is SYGVKD. The length of the CDR3 is 16 residues. Germline trimming cut 6 bases from V and 6 bases from J; bases unmatched to any gene: 8. CDR3 region: CAISGLAGIVAGELFF. Written as DNA, the CDR3 is TGTGCCATCAGCGGACTAGCGGGGATTGTGGCCGGGGAGCTGTTTTTT.

This chain joins TRBV10-2 and TRBJ2-1; 10 nucleotides align to TRBD2. Trimming at V came to 7 bases and at J to 8 bases, leaving 5 bases not matched to a gene. The CDR3 is made up of 13 amino acids. Per germline, CDR1 WSHSY and CDR2 SAAADI. Written as DNA, the CDR3 is TGCGCCAGCATCCTAGCGGGAGTGGATGAGCAGTTCTTC. Residues: CASILAGVDEQFF.

The rearrangement uses TRBV7-9 and TRBJ1-2; D not resolved. This CDR3 comprises 16 residues. Germline CDR1 reads SEHNR; CDR2 reads FQNEAQ (reference sequence). The germline V and J ends were trimmed by 1 base and 5 bases, with 17 bases remaining between them. The CDR3 region is CASSLGRIASGYGYTF. CDR3 nucleotide sequence: TGTGCCAGCAGCTTAGGACGGATAGCAAGCGGATATGGCTACACCTTC.

Details on this clone: Other DNA sequences in this specimen translate into the identical CDR3. This chain links TRBV10-3 with TRBJ2-7, with 8 nucleotides matching TRBD1. V trimming: 0 bases; J trimming: 0 bases; junction bases outside the gene matches: 1. The length of the CDR3 is 15 residues. Per the germline V gene, CDR1 is ENHRY and CDR2 is SYGVKD. The CDR3 region has the DNA TGTGCCATCAGTGAGTCCACAGGGGGCTCCTACGAGCAGTACTTC. Its translation is CAISESTGGSYEQYF.

The chain has TRBV30 and TRBJ2-1; D possibly uses TRBD1 or TRBD2 (5 bases each). Per the germline V gene, CDR1 is GTSNPN and CDR2 is SVGIG (reference sequence). This CDR3 is built from 13 residues. V dropped 1 base and J dropped 6 bases, with 10 bases sitting between them. CDR3 bases: TGTGCCTGGAGTGGAGGGGTAGGCAATGAGCAGTTCTTC. Translating it yields CAWSGGVGNEQFF.

V and J are TRBV13 and TRBJ1-5; a possible D gene is TRBD1 (5 bases). Germline V gene sequence: CDR1 PRHDT, CDR2 FYEKMQ (reference sequence). The V end was cut by 3 bases, the J end by 7 bases, with 10 bases between. CDR3 length equals 13 residues. The CDR3 here is CASSFQGYQPQHF. The CDR3 DNA sequence: TGTGCCAGCAGCTTTCAGGGCTACCAGCCCCAGCATTTT. The whole variable domain, remainder taken from reference TRBV13 and TRBJ1-5, is AAGVIQSPRHLIKEKRETATLKCYPIPRHDTVYWYQQGPGQDPQFLISFYEKMQSDKGSIPDRFSAQQFSDYHSELNMSSLELGDSALYFCASSFQGYQPQHFGDGTRLSIL.

This clone was recorded only once. This chain links TRBV9 with TRBJ1-2; 7 bases agree with TRBD1. J gave up 6 bases and V 1 base, and 9 bases lay outside the gene matches. CDR1 and CDR2 from the germline V gene are SGDLS and YYNGEE. CDR3 length: 15 amino acids. CDR3 sequence reads: CASSVSVTQGDGYTF. The CDR3 nucleotides read TGTGCCAGCAGCGTATCGGTTACGCAGGGGGATGGCTACACCTTC.

The chain has TRBV7-9 and TRBJ1-1; D is undetermined. The length of the CDR3 is 14 residues. In germline, CDR1 is SEHNR, CDR2 FQNEAQ (reference sequence). V lost 1 base and J 1 base, leaving 7 bases between the germline ends. CDR3 amino acids: CASSLEPENTEAFF. The CDR3 DNA follows: TGTGCCAGCAGCTTAGAACCCGAGAACACTGAAGCTTTCTTT.

V and J are TRBV28 and TRBJ2-7, with D possibly matching TRBD2 (5 bases). The CDR3 is made up of 13 amino acids. CDR1 and CDR2 from the germline V gene are MDHEN and SYDVKM. V lost 3 bases, J lost 6 bases, and 12 bases lay in between. This CDR3 is CASSFRLSGEQYF. The CDR3 coding sequence is TGTGCCAGCAGTTTCCGACTATCGGGCGAGCAGTACTTC. The variable domain in full, with the rest retrieved from reference TRBV28 and TRBJ2-7, is DVKVTQSSRYLVKRTGEKVFLECVQDMDHENMFWYRQDPGLGLRLIYFSYDVKMKEKGDIPEGYSVSREKKERFSLILESASTNQTSMYLCASSFRLSGEQYFGPGTRLTVT.

This chain links TRBV5-1 with TRBJ1-1; 7 bases align to TRBD1. The CDR3 is 14 residues long. Germline values: CDR1 SGHRS, CDR2 YFSETQ. V shed 7 bases, J shed 3 bases, and the junction held 9 bases outside the gene matches. The DNA of the CDR3 is TGCGCCAGCGGCGGCCGGACAGGAGACACTGAAGCTTTCTTT. Translation: CASGGRTGDTEAFF.

This chain uses TRBV28 with TRBJ2-5; 8 positions agree with TRBD2. The CDR3 sequence is 15 residues long. CDR1 is MDHEN, CDR2 SYDVKM, per germline. The V segment lost 3 bases and the J segment 2 bases; nucleotides outside the gene matches: 5. Written as DNA, the CDR3 is TGTGCCAGCAGTTTCCTTCCTAGCGGGCAAGAGACCCAGTACTTC. It encodes CASSFLPSGQETQYF. Full variable domain (rest looked up from reference TRBV28 and TRBJ2-5): DVKVTQSSRYLVKRTGEKVFLECVQDMDHENMFWYRQDPGLGLRLIYFSYDVKMKEKGDIPEGYSVSREKKERFSLILESASTNQTSMYLCASSFLPSGQETQYFGPGTRLLVL.

The gene calls are TRBV9 and TRBJ1-2; D is ambiguous. Germline values: CDR1 SGDLS, CDR2 YYNGEE. Deletions cut 0 bases from V and 1 base from J, with 7 bases between. The CDR3 loop spans 14 amino acids. CDR3 coding DNA: TGTGCCAGCAGCGTAGATGACGGTAACTATGGCTACACCTTC. Protein: CASSVDDGNYGYTF.

V gene TRBV27 combines with J gene TRBJ2-1, with D possibly being TRBD1 (5 bases). CDR3 length equals 13 residues. Germline V CDR1 and CDR2: MNHEY, SMNVEV (reference sequence). Trimming stripped 3 bases from V and 12 bases from J, with 15 bases between. The CDR3 region is CASSLLTGGWQFF. The CDR3 DNA sequence: TGTGCCAGCAGTTTGTTAACAGGCGGTTGGCAGTTCTTC.

The chain has TRBV27 and TRBJ2-1; 11 positions agree with TRBD2. The CDR3 is made up of 21 amino acids. Trimming took 0 bases from V and 0 from J; bases not matched to a gene: 13. CDR1 is MNHEY, CDR2 SMNVEV, per germline (reference sequence). The CDR3 DNA sequence: TGTGCCAGCAGTTTATCGGTTGGTAGGACTAGCGGGTTTAACTCCTACAATGAGCAGTTCTTC. This codes for CASSLSVGRTSGFNSYNEQFF.

On this clone: Distinct nucleotide sequences in the sample also encode this CDR3. V gene TRBV29-1 combines with J gene TRBJ2-3; D is uncertain. The CDR3 has 12 amino acids. Trimming stripped 5 bases from V and 0 bases from J, with 6 bases between. The germline V gene encodes CDR1 SQVTM and CDR2 ANQGSEA. The CDR3 sequence is CSVRDSTDTQYF. The CDR3 DNA sequence: TGCAGCGTTAGGGATAGCACAGATACGCAGTATTTT.

The gene calls are TRBV11-3 and TRBJ2-1, with D maybe TRBD2 (5 bases). The CDR3 sequence is 15 residues long. Germline V gives CDR1 SGHNT, CDR2 YENEEA. Trimming left V 5 bases short and J 0 bases short, with 11 bases between. Here the CDR3 reads CASSPRLLSYNEQFF. The CDR3 DNA reads TGTGCCAGCAGCCCGCGACTACTCTCCTACAATGAGCAGTTCTTC. The full variable domain, with the rest looked up from reference TRBV11-3 and TRBJ2-1, is EAGVVQSPRYKIIEKKQPVAFWCNPISGHNTLYWYLQNLGQGPELLIRYENEEAVDDSQLPKDRFSAERLKGVDSTLKIQPAELGDSAVYLCASSPRLLSYNEQFFGPGTRLTVL.

The rearrangement uses TRBV5-6 and TRBJ1-5; D uncertain. From germline, CDR1 is SGHDT and CDR2 YYEEEE. The CDR3 is 14 residues long. V lost 1 base and J 5 bases, leaving 10 bases between the germline ends. The CDR3 loop is CASSLRGGYQPQHF. In nucleotides, the CDR3 is TGTGCCAGCAGCTTGAGAGGCGGGTATCAGCCCCAGCATTTT.

V usage is TRBV6-5 and J usage is TRBJ2-7, with no clear D. This CDR3 is built from 13 residues. Trimming stripped 3 bases from V and 6 bases from J, with 12 bases between. CDR1 and CDR2 (germline): MNHEY, SVGAGI. CDR3 protein: CASSYSEVSEQYF. The CDR3 coding sequence is TGTGCCAGCAGTTATAGTGAAGTATCCGAGCAGTACTTC.